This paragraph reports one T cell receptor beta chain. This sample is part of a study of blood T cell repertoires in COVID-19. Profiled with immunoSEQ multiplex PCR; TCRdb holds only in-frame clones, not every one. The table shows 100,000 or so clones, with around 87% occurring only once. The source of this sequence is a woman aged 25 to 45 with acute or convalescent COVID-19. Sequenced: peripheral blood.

The CDR3 sequence is CASSSQDIYNEQFF. The CDR3 DNA is TGCGCCAGCAGTTCACAGGACATCTACAATGAGCAGTTCTTC. The chain couples TRBV5-1 to TRBJ2-1; tentatively, D is TRBD1 (5 bases). The V end lost 5 bases, the J end lost 3 bases, and 12 bases lay between the germline ends. The CDR3 is 14 amino acids. Germline assignment: CDR1 SGHRS and CDR2 YFSETQ.